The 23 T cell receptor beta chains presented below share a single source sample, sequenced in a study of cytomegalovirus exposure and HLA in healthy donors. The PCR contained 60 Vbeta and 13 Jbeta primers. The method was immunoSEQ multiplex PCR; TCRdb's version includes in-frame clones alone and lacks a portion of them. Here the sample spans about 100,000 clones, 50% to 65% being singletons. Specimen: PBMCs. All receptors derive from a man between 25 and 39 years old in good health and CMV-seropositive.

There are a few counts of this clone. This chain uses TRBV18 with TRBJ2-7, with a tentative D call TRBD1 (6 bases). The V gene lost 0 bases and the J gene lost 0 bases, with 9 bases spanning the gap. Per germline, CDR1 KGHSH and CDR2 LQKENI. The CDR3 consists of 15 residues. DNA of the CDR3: TGTGCCAGCTCACCACCTACAGGGTACTCCTACGAGCAGTACTTC. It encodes CASSPPTGYSYEQYF.

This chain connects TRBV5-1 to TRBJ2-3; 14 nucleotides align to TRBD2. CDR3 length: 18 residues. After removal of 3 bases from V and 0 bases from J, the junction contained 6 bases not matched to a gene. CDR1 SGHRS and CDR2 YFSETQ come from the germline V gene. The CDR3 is CASSYGTSGGPSTDTQYF. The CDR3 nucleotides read TGCGCCAGCAGCTACGGGACTAGCGGGGGCCCCAGCACAGATACGCAGTATTTT.

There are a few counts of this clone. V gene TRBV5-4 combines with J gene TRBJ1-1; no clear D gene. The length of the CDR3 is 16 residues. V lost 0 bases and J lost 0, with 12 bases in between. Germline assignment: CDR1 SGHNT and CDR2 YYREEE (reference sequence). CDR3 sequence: CASSLAGFRVNTEAFF. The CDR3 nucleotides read TGTGCCAGCAGCTTGGCTGGGTTTCGGGTGAACACTGAAGCTTTCTTT.

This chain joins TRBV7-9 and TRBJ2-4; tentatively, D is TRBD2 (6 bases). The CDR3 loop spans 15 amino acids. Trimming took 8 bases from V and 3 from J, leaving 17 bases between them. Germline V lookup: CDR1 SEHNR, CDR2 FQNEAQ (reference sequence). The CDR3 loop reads CASGTSLAGKNIQYF. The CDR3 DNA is TGTGCCAGCGGGACTTCTTTGGCAGGCAAAAACATTCAGTACTTC.

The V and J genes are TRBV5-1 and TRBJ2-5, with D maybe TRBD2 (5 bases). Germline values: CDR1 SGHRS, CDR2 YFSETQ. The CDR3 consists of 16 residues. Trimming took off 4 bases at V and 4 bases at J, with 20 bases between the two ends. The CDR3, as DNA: TGCGCCAGCAGCGCCGGGATCGCAAATGCGCTAGAGACCCAGTACTTC. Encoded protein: CASSAGIANALETQYF.

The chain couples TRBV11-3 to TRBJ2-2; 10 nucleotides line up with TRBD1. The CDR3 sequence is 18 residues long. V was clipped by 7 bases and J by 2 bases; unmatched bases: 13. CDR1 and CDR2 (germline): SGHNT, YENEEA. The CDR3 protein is CASTSRDRGPFNTGELFF. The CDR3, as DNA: TGTGCCAGCACCTCCCGGGACAGGGGTCCGTTCAACACCGGGGAGCTGTTTTTT.

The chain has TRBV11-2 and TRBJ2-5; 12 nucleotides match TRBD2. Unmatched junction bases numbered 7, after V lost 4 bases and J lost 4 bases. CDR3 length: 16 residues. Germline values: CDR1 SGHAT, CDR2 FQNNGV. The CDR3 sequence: CASSSYSSGGGETQYF. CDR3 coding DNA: TGTGCCAGCAGCTCCTATTCTAGCGGGGGGGGAGAGACCCAGTACTTC.

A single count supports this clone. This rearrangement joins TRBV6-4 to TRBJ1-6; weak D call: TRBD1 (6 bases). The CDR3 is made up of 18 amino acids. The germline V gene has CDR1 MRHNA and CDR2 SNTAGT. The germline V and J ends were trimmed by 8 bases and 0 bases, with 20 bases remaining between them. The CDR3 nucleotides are TGTGCCAGCTTTGTGGGGACACAGTCAAGCTCCTATAATTCACCCCTCCACTTT. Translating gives CASFVGTQSSSYNSPLHF.

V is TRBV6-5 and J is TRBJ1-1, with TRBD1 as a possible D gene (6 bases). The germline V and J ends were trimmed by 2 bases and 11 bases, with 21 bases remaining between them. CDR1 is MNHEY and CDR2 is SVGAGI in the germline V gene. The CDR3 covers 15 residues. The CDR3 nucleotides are TGTGCCAGCAGTTACCGCTCAACGGGGGGCGCAGAGGCTTTCTTT. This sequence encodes CASSYRSTGGAEAFF.

The DNA for the CDR3 is TGTGCCAGCAGCGTAGGGGGACAGGGGAAGTCTGGAAACACCATATATTTT. Protein sequence: CASSVGGQGKSGNTIYF. This sequence joins TRBV9 and TRBJ1-3; TRBD1 agrees at 10 bases. V trimming: 0 bases; J trimming: 1 base; junction bases outside the gene matches: 4. The CDR3 runs to 17 residues. Germline CDR1 is SGDLS and CDR2 is YYNGEE.

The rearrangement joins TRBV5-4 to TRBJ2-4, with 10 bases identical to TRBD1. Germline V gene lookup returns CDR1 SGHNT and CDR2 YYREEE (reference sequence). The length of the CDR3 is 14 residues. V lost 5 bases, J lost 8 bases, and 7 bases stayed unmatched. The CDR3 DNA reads TGTGCCAGCAGACTGACAGGGGGCTTGGACATTCAGTACTTC. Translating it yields CASRLTGGLDIQYF.

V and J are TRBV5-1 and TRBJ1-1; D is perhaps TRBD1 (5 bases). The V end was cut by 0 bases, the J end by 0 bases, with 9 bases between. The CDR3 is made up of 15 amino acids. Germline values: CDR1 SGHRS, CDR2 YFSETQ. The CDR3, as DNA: TGCGCCAGCAGCTTGGCGGGGGGTATGAACACTGAAGCTTTCTTT. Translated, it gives CASSLAGGMNTEAFF. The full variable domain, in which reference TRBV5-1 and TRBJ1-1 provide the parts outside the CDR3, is KAGVTQTPRYLIKTRGQQVTLSCSPISGHRSVSWYQQTPGQGLQFLFEYFSETQRNKGNFPGRFSGRQFSNSRSEMNVSTLELGDSALYLCASSLAGGMNTEAFFGQGTRLTVV.

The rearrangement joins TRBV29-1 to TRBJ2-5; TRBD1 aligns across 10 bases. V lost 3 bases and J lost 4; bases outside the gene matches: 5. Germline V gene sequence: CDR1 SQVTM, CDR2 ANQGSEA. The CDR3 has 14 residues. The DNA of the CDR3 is TGCAGCGTTGATAGGACAGGGGGAGGAGAGACCCAGTACTTC. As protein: CSVDRTGGGETQYF.

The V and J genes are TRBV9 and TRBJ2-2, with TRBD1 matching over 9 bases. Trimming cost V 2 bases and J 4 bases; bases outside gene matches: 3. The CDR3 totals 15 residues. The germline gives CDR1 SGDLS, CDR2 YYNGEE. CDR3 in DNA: TGTGCCAGCAGCGTCAACAGGGGGCCCACCGGGGAGCTGTTTTTT. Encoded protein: CASSVNRGPTGELFF.

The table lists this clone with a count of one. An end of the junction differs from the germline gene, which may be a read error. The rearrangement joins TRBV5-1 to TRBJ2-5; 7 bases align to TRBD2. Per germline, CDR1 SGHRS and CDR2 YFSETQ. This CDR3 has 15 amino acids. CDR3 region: CASSPGGGRTETQHF. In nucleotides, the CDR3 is TGCGCCAGCAGCCCGGGGGGAGGAAGGACGGAGACCCAGCACTTC.

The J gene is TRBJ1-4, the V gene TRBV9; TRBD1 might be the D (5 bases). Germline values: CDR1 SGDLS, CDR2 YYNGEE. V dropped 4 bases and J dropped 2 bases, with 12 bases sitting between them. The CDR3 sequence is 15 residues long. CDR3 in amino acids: CASSSRGVTNEKLFF. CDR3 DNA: TGTGCCAGCAGCTCCCGGGGGGTCACTAATGAAAAACTGTTTTTT. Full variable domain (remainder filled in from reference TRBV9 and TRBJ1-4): DSGVTQTPKHLITATGQRVTLRCSPRSGDLSVYWYQQSLDQGLQFLIQYYNGEERAKGNILERFSAQQFPDLHSELNLSSLELGDSALYFCASSSRGVTNEKLFFGSGTQLSVL.

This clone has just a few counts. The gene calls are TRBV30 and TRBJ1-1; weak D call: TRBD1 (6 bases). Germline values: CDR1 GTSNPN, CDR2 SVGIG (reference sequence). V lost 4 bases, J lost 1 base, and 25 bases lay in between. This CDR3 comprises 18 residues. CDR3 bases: TGTGCCTGGACGCCGCGAGGGGGTACTATAACGTGGAACACTGAAGCTTTCTTT. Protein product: CAWTPRGGTITWNTEAFF.

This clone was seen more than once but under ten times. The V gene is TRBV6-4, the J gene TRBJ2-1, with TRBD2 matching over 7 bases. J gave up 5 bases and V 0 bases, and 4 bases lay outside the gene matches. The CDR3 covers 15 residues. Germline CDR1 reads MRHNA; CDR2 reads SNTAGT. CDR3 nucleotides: TGTGCCAGCAGTGACTCAGCGGGGACTAACAATGAGCAGTTCTTC. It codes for CASSDSAGTNNEQFF.

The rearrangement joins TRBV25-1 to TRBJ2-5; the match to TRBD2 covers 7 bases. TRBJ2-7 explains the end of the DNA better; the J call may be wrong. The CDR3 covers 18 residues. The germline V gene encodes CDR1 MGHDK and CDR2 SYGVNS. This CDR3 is CASRPPELNGGDPYEQYF. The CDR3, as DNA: TGTGCCAGCAGGCCACCTGAGCTTAATGGGGGGGACCCCTACGAGCAGTACTTC.

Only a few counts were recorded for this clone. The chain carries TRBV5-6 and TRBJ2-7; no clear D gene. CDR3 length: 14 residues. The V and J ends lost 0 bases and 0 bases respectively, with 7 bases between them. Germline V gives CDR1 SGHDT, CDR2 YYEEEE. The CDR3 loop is CASSLAIYSYEQYF. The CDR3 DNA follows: TGTGCCAGCAGCTTGGCTATATACTCCTACGAGCAGTACTTC.

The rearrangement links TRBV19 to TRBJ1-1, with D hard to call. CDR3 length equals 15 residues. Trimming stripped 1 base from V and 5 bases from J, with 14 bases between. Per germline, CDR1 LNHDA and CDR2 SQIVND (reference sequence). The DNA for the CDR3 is TGTGCCAGTAGTATAGTAGGACTCGGAGGTACTGAAGCTTTCTTT. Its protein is CASSIVGLGGTEAFF.

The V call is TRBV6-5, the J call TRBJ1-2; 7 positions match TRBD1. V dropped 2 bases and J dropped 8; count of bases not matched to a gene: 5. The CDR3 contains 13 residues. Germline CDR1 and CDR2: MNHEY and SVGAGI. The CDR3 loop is CASSYQGGKGYTF. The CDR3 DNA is TGTGCCAGCAGTTACCAGGGGGGCAAAGGCTACACCTTC.

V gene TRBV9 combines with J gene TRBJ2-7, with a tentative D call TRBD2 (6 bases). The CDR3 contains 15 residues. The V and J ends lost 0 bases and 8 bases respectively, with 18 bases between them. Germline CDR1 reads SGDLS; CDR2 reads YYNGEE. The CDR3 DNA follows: TGTGCCAGCAGCGTAGGACCAGGGACTGACGAACAGCAGTACTTC. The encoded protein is CASSVGPGTDEQQYF. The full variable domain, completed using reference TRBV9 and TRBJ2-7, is DSGVTQTPKHLITATGQRVTLRCSPRSGDLSVYWYQQSLDQGLQFLIQYYNGEERAKGNILERFSAQQFPDLHSELNLSSLELGDSALYFCASSVGPGTDEQQYFGPGTRLTVT.